This T cell receptor (beta chain) comes out of a study of cytomegalovirus exposure and HLA in healthy donors. The PCR used 60 Vbeta and 13 Jbeta primers. Sequenced by immunoSEQ multiplex PCR; TCRdb stores in-frame clones only, minus some. There are fewer than 250,000 clones in the sample; around 80% occur only once, and 0.63% lies in the top ten. The sample holds a few counts of this clone. Germline loops: CDR1 SEHNR, CDR2 FQNEAQ (reference sequence). Trimming left V 6 bases short and J 14 bases short, with 21 bases between. The CDR3 extends over 13 amino acids. The chain carries TRBV7-9 and TRBJ2-3; D perhaps matches TRBD1 (5 bases). Sequenced sample: PBMCs. The receptor comes from a man between 18 and 35 years old in good health and CMV-seronegative. CDR3 protein: CASRSSGAPFPYF. The DNA of the CDR3 is TGTGCCAGCAGATCCAGTGGGGCGCCTTTCCCGTATTTT.